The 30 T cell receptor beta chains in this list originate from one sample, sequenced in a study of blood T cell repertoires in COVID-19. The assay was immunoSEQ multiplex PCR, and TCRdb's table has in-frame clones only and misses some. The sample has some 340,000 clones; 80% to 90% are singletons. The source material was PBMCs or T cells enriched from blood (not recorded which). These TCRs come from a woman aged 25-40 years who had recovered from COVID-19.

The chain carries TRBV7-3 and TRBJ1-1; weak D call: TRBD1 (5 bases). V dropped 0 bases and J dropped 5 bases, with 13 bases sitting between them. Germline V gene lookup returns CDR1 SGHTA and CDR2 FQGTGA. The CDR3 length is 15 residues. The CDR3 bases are TGTGCCAGCAGCTTAACCGGGGGAGGAGGGACTGAAGCTTTCTTT. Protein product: CASSLTGGGGTEAFF.

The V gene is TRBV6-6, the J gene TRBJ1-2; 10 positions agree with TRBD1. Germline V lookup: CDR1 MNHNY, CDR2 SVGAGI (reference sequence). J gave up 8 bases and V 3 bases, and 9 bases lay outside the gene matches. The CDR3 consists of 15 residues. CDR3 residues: CASSYPGTGVEGYTF. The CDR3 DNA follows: TGTGCCAGCAGTTATCCCGGGACAGGGGTAGAGGGCTACACCTTC.

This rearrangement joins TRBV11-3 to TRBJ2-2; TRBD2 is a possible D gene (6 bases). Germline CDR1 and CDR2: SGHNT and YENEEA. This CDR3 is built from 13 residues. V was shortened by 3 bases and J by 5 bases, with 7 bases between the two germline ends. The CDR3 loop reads CASSFAGTGELFF. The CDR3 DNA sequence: TGTGCCAGCAGCTTCGCGGGGACCGGGGAGCTGTTTTTT.

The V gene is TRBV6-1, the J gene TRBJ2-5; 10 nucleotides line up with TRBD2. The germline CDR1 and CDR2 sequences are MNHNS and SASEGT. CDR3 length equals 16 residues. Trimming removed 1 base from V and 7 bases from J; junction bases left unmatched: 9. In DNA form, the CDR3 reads TGTGCCAGCAGTGAAGGGACAGCGGGGGGGGTTCGGACCCAGTACTTC. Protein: CASSEGTAGGVRTQYF.

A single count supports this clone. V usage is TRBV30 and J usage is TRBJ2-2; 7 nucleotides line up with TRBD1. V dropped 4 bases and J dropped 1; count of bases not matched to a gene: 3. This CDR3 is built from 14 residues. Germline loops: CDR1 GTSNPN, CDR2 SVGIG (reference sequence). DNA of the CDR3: TGTGCCTGGACGTGGACAGGGAACACCGGGGAGCTGTTTTTT. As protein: CAWTWTGNTGELFF.

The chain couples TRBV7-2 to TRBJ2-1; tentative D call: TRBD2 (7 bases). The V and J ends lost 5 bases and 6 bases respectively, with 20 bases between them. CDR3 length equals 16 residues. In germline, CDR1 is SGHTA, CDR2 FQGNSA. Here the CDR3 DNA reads TGTGCCAGCAGCCTGAGGCGGGGGCTGCCGGGCAATGAGCAGTTCTTC. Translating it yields CASSLRRGLPGNEQFF. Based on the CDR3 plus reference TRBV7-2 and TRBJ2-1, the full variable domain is GAGVSQSPSNKVTEKGKDVELRCDPISGHTALYWYRQSLGQGLEFLIYFQGNSAPDKSGLPSDRFSAERTGGSVSTLTIQRTQQEDSAVYLCASSLRRGLPGNEQFFGPGTRLTVL.

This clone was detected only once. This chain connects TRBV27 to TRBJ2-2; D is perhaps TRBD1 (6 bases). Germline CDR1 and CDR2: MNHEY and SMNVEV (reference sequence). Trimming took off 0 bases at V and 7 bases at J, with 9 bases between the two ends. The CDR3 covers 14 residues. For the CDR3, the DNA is TGTGCCAGCAGTTTATCCAGGGGAGTCGGGGAGCTGTTTTTT. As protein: CASSLSRGVGELFF.

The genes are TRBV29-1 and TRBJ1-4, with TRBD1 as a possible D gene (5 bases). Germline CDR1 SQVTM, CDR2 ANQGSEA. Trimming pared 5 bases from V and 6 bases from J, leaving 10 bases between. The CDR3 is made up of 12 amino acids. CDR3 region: CSVRGPDEKLFF. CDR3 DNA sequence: TGCAGCGTTAGGGGCCCGGATGAAAAACTGTTTTTT.

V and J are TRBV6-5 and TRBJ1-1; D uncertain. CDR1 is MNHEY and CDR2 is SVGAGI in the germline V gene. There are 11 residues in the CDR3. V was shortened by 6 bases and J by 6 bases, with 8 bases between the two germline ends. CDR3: CASSIQAEAFF. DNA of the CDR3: TGTGCCAGCAGCATCCAGGCTGAAGCTTTCTTT.

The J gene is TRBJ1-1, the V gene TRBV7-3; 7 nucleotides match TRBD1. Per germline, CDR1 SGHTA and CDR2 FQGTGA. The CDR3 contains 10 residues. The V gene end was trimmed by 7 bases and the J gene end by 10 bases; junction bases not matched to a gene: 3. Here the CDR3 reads CASTTGAAFF. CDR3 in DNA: TGTGCCAGCACCACAGGGGCAGCTTTCTTT. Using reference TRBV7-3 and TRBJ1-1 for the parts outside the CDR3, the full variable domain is GAGVSQTPSNKVTEKGKYVELRCDPISGHTALYWYRQSLGQGPEFLIYFQGTGAADDSGLPNDRFFAVRPEGSVSTLKIQRTERGDSAVYLCASTTGAAFFGQGTRLTVV.

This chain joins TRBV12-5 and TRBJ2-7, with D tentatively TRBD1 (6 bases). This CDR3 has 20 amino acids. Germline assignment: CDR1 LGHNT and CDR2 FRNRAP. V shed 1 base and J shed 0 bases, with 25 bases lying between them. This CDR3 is CASGLGRLFTGNRSSYEQYF. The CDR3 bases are TGTGCTAGTGGTTTGGGCCGACTCTTCACAGGGAACAGAAGCTCCTACGAGCAGTACTTC.

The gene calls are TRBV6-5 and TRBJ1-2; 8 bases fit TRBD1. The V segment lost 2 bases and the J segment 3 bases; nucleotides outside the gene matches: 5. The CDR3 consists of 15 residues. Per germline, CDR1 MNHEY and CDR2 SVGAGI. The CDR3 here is CASSYGLTGDYGYTF. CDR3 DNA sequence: TGTGCCAGCAGTTACGGTCTGACAGGGGACTATGGCTACACCTTC.

The chain's CDR3 is CASGSHSYPNTGELFF. The CDR3 nucleotides read TGTGCTAGTGGTTCTCACAGTTATCCGAACACCGGGGAGCTGTTTTTT. The chain employs TRBV12-5 and TRBJ2-2; D gene unclear. CDR3 size: 16 residues. V shed 4 bases and J shed 0 bases, with 12 bases lying between them. Germline assignment: CDR1 LGHNT and CDR2 FRNRAP.

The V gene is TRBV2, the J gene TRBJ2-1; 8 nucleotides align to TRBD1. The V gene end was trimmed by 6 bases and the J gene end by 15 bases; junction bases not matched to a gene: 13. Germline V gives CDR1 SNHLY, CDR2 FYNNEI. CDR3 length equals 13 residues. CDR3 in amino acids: CASSVSAGGQVFF. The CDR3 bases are TGTGCCAGCAGCGTCTCGGCAGGGGGCCAAGTGTTCTTC.

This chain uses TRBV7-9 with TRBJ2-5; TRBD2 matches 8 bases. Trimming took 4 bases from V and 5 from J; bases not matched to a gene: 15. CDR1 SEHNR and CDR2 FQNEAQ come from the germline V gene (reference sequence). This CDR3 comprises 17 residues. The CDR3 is CASSWSQGRGARETQYF. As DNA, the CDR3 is TGTGCCAGCAGCTGGAGCCAGGGGCGGGGGGCACGGGAGACCCAGTACTTC.

CDR3 sequence: CASSHRGRSEAFF. The CDR3 nucleotides are TGTGCCAGCAGCCACAGGGGACGGTCTGAAGCTTTCTTT. The V call is TRBV6-5, the J call TRBJ1-1, with 7 bases aligning to TRBD1. Trimming removed 6 bases from V and 6 bases from J; junction bases left unmatched: 7. This CDR3 is built from 13 residues. Germline CDR1 reads MNHEY; CDR2 reads SVGAGI.

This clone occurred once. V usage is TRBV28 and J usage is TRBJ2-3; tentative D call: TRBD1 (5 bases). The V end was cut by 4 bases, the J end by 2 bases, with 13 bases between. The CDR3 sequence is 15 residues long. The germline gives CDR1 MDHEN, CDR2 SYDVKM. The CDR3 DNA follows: TGTGCCAGCAGTTCACTAAACAGGATCACAGATACGCAGTATTTT. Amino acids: CASSSLNRITDTQYF.

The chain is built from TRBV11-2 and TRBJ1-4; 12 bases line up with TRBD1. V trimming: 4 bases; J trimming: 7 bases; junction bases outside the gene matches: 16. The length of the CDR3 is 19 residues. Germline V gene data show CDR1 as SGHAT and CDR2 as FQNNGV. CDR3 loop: CASSSSGTGGTGKGEKLFF. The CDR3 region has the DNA TGTGCCAGCAGCTCCTCCGGGACAGGGGGCACGGGAAAGGGTGAAAAACTGTTTTTT.

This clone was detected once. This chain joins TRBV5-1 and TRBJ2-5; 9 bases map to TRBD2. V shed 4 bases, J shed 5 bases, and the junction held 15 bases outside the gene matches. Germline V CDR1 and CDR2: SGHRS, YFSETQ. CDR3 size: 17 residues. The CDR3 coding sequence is TGCGCCAGCAGCGCCCCTAAAGGCGGGGGGGCCGGGGAGACCCAGTACTTC. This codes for CASSAPKGGGAGETQYF. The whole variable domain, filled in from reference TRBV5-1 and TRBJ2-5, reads KAGVTQTPRYLIKTRGQQVTLSCSPISGHRSVSWYQQTPGQGLQFLFEYFSETQRNKGNFPGRFSGRQFSNSRSEMNVSTLELGDSALYLCASSAPKGGGAGETQYFGPGTRLLVL.

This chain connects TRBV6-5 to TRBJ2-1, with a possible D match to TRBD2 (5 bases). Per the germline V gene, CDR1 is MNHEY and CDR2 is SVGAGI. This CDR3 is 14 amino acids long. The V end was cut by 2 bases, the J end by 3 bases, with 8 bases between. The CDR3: CASSYLGGYNEQFF. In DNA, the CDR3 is TGTGCCAGCAGTTACCTCGGAGGCTACAATGAGCAGTTCTTC.

CDR3 loop: CASSMDSSNQPQHF. As DNA, the CDR3 is TGTGCCAGCAGTATGGACAGTAGCAATCAGCCCCAGCATTTT. The chain is built from TRBV2 and TRBJ1-5, with D maybe TRBD1 (6 bases). Trimming left V 5 bases short and J 0 bases short, with 8 bases between. The CDR3 runs 14 residues. The germline V gene has CDR1 SNHLY and CDR2 FYNNEI.

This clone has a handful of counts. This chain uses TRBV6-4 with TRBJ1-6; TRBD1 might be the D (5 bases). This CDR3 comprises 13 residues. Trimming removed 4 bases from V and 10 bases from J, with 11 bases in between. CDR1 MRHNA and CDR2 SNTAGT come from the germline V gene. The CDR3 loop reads CASSVGRGSPLHF. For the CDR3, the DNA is TGTGCCAGCAGTGTAGGGAGGGGATCACCCCTCCACTTT.

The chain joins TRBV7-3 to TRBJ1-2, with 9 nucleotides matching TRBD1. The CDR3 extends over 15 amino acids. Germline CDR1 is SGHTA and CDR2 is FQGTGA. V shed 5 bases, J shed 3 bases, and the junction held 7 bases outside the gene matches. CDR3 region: CASSAGTGRYYGYTF. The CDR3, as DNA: TGTGCCAGCAGCGCCGGGACAGGGAGGTACTATGGCTACACCTTC.

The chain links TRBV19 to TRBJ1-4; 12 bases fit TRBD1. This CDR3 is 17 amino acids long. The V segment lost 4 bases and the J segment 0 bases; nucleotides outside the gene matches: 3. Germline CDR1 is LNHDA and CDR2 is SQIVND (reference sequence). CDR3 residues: CASSTGQGASTNEKLFF. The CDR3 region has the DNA TGTGCCAGTAGTACGGGACAGGGGGCTTCAACTAATGAAAAACTGTTTTTT.

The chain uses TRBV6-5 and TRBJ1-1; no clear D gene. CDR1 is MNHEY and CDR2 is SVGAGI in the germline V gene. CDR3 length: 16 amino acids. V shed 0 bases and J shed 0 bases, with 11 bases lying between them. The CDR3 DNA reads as TGTGCCAGCAGTTACTCGGGGTGGAGGTTGAACACTGAAGCTTTCTTT. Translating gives CASSYSGWRLNTEAFF.

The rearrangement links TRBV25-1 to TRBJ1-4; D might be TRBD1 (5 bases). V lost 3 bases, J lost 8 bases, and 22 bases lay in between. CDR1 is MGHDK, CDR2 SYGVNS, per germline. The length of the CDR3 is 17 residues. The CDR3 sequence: CASSDLYSGGEGEKLFF. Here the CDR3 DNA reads TGTGCCAGCAGTGATCTCTACTCCGGGGGTGAAGGAGAAAAACTGTTTTTT. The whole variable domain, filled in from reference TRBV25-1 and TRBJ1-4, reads EADIYQTPRYLVIGTGKKITLECSQTMGHDKMYWYQQDPGMELHLIHYSYGVNSTEKGDLSSESTVSRIRTEHFPLTLESARPSHTSQYLCASSDLYSGGEGEKLFFGSGTQLSVL.

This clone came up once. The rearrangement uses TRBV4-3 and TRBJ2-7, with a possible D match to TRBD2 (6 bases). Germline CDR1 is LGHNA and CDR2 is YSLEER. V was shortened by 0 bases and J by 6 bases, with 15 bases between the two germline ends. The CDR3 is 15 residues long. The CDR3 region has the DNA TGCGCCAGCAGCCAAGAGCGGGGCCTAGGTTTCGAGCAGTACTTC. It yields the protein CASSQERGLGFEQYF.

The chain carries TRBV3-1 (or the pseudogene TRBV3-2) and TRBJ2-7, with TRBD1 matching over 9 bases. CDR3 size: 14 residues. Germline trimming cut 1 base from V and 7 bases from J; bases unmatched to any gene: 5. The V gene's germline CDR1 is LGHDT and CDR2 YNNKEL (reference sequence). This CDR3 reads CASSQADRGREQYF. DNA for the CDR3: TGTGCCAGCAGCCAAGCGGACAGGGGTCGGGAGCAGTACTTC.

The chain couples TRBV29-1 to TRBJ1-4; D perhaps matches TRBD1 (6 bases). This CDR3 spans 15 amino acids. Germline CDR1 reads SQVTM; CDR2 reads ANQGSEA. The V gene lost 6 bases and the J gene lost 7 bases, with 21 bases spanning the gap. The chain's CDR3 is CSVGARGEAGEKLFF. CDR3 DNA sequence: TGCAGCGTGGGGGCCCGGGGGGAGGCAGGTGAAAAACTGTTTTTT.

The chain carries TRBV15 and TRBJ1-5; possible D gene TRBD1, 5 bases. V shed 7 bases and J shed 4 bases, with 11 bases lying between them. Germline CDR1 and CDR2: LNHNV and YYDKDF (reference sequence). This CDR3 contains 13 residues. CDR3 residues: CATTSGRNQPQHF. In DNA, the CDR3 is TGTGCCACCACATCAGGGAGGAATCAGCCCCAGCATTTT.